The 25 T cell receptor beta chains in this list originate from one sample, sequenced in a study of CD8+ T cells in alopecia areata. Reverse transcription of extracted RNA yielded cDNA, which provided the sequencing template. Libraries were prepared by immunoSEQ multiplex PCR; TCRdb keeps only in-frame clonotypes and omits some of them. Here the sample spans roughly 250,000 clones, roughly two thirds being singletons. Sequencing was performed on CD4+ T cells sorted from blood, taken at week 0. These receptors were taken from a human donor with alopecia areata.

V usage is TRBV9 and J usage is TRBJ1-6; TRBD1 is a possible D gene (6 bases). The CDR3 totals 14 residues. Germline V gene data show CDR1 as SGDLS and CDR2 as YYNGEE. V lost 4 bases and J 6 bases, leaving 11 bases between the germline ends. The CDR3 DNA follows: TGTGCCAGCAGCCGACAGGTGATTAATTCACCCCTCCACTTT. It codes for CASSRQVINSPLHF.

Turning to this clone: Other nucleotide sequences in the sample specify the same CDR3. This rearrangement joins TRBV10-3 to TRBJ2-1; D not certain. Trimming took off 6 bases at V and 3 bases at J, with 3 bases between the two ends. The CDR3 is made up of 11 amino acids. Germline values: CDR1 ENHRY, CDR2 SYGVKD. This CDR3 is CAIRGYNEQFF. The DNA of the CDR3 is TGTGCCATCAGGGGCTACAATGAGCAGTTCTTC.

The V gene is TRBV4-2, the J gene TRBJ2-5; D is possibly TRBD2 (6 bases). V was cut by 5 bases and J by 4 bases, with 17 bases left in between. This CDR3 is 15 amino acids long. Germline V gene data show CDR1 as LGHNA and CDR2 as YNFKEQ. The CDR3 sequence is CASSSRPIGGETQYF. The DNA for the CDR3 is TGTGCCAGCAGCTCCCGACCCATCGGGGGAGAGACCCAGTACTTC.

This clone has only a few counts. The chain joins TRBV5-1 to TRBJ2-6; TRBD1 aligns across 7 bases. Germline V gives CDR1 SGHRS, CDR2 YFSETQ. CDR3 length equals 14 residues. Unmatched junction bases numbered 1, after V lost 4 bases and J lost 3 bases. The CDR3 region has the DNA TGCGCCAGCAGCAACAGGGGTGGGGCCAACGTCCTGACTTTC. Translation gives CASSNRGGANVLTF.

In DNA, the CDR3 is TGCAGCGTGGCAGGACCGAACACCGGGGAGCTGTTTTTT. Translated, it gives CSVAGPNTGELFF. V usage is TRBV29-1 and J usage is TRBJ2-2; no definite D call. From germline, CDR1 is SQVTM and CDR2 ANQGSEA. V was pared by 6 bases and J by 0 bases, with 8 bases between. The CDR3 loop spans 13 amino acids.

This clone turned up a few times. The V gene is TRBV6-5, the J gene TRBJ1-5, with 7 bases matching TRBD1. The ends lost 6 bases at V and 0 bases at J; junction bases unmatched: 5. The germline V gene has CDR1 MNHEY and CDR2 SVGAGI. CDR3 length: 15 residues. The CDR3 DNA reads as TGTGCCAGCAGGGAAACAGGGGCTAGCAATCAGCCCCAGCATTTT. It yields the protein CASRETGASNQPQHF.

The V gene is TRBV30, the J gene TRBJ2-7; D remains unclear. The CDR3 contains 15 residues. In germline, CDR1 is GTSNPN, CDR2 SVGIG (reference sequence). V was trimmed by 2 bases and J by 2 bases, leaving 16 bases between them. The CDR3 region is CAWSPTLVYTYEQYF. CDR3 bases: TGTGCCTGGAGTCCGACCCTGGTGTACACCTACGAGCAGTACTTC.

This clone was counted a single time. This chain connects TRBV6-5 to TRBJ2-1; D could derive from TRBD1 or TRBD2 (5 bases each). V lost 3 bases and J 6 bases, leaving 15 bases between the germline ends. The CDR3 is made up of 15 amino acids. Germline loops: CDR1 MNHEY, CDR2 SVGAGI. The chain's CDR3 is CASSYRRGTPNEQFF. CDR3 DNA: TGTGCCAGCAGTTATCGGAGAGGGACCCCCAATGAGCAGTTCTTC.

The chain recombines TRBV2 with TRBJ1-4; D call uncertain. The V gene's germline CDR1 is SNHLY and CDR2 FYNNEI. The CDR3 contains 14 residues. With 5 bases removed from V and 8 bases from J, the gap between germline ends came to 15 bases. The CDR3 loop is CASSPGPFMEKLFF. The DNA of the CDR3 is TGTGCCAGCAGTCCAGGACCCTTTATGGAAAAACTGTTTTTT.

The chain joins TRBV27 to TRBJ2-5; TRBD2 might be the D (6 bases). CDR1 is MNHEY, CDR2 SMNVEV, per germline (reference sequence). There are 13 residues in the CDR3. V dropped 3 bases and J dropped 5 bases, with 10 bases sitting between them. The CDR3 region is CASSLGGWETQYF. DNA for the CDR3: TGTGCCAGCAGTTTGGGGGGTTGGGAGACCCAGTACTTC.

The genes are TRBV20-1 and TRBJ2-2; D gene ambiguous. The V gene's germline CDR1 is DFQATT and CDR2 SNEGSKA (reference sequence). The CDR3 consists of 11 residues. V dropped 7 bases and J dropped 4 bases, with 7 bases sitting between them. This CDR3 is CSVKGTGELFF. The CDR3 bases are TGCAGTGTCAAGGGCACCGGGGAGCTGTTTTTT.

The gene calls are TRBV18 and TRBJ2-7; D is perhaps TRBD1 (5 bases). Germline V gene lookup returns CDR1 KGHSH and CDR2 LQKENI. Trimming removed 6 bases at V and 0 bases at J, with 12 bases between. This CDR3 has 14 amino acids. CDR3 loop: CASSPKGASYEQYF. CDR3 nucleotides: TGTGCCAGCTCTCCAAAAGGGGCCTCCTACGAGCAGTACTTC.

The chain is built from TRBV29-1 and TRBJ2-7; a weak D match, TRBD1 (5 bases). The CDR3 has 12 residues. The V gene lost 1 base and the J gene lost 4 bases, with 8 bases spanning the gap. CDR1 is SQVTM and CDR2 is ANQGSEA in the germline V gene. Here the CDR3 reads CSVEVDTYEQYF. The CDR3 coding sequence is TGCAGCGTTGAAGTGGACACTTACGAGCAGTACTTC.

This clone has a handful of counts. The chain joins TRBV27 to TRBJ2-2; 7 bases are shared with TRBD1. The CDR3 extends over 16 amino acids. Germline CDR1 and CDR2: MNHEY and SMNVEV (reference sequence). The V segment lost 5 bases and the J segment 1 base; nucleotides outside the gene matches: 7. CDR3 DNA sequence: TGTGCCAGCAGTCAACCGCGGACAGGGAACACCGGGGAGCTGTTTTTT. As protein: CASSQPRTGNTGELFF.

This chain joins TRBV7-2 and TRBJ1-6, with D possibly matching TRBD1 (6 bases). This CDR3 region has 14 residues. CDR1 and CDR2 from the germline V gene are SGHTA and FQGNSA. Trimming stripped 2 bases from V and 9 bases from J, with 11 bases between. This CDR3 is CASSLQGNSSPLHF. For the CDR3, the DNA is TGTGCCAGCAGCTTACAGGGGAATAGTTCACCCCTCCACTTT.

The J gene is TRBJ1-2, the V gene TRBV25-1, with TRBD1 matching over 7 bases. The CDR3 is 13 amino acids. With 5 bases clipped from V and 6 bases from J, the junction kept 6 bases outside the gene matches. The germline V gene encodes CDR1 MGHDK and CDR2 SYGVNS. For the CDR3, the DNA is TGTGCCAGCAGTCCCCGGGACAGACATGGCTACACCTTC. This gives the protein CASSPRDRHGYTF.

Only a few counts were recorded for this clone. The chain carries TRBV6-6 and TRBJ1-5; D perhaps matches TRBD1 (6 bases). V lost 4 bases and J lost 2, with 12 bases in between. Germline-derived CDR1 and CDR2 are MNHNY and SVGAGI (reference sequence). The CDR3 runs to 15 residues. The CDR3: CASSFNQGRNQPQHF. The CDR3 DNA is TGTGCCAGCAGTTTCAACCAGGGGCGCAATCAGCCCCAGCATTTT.

The rearrangement uses TRBV9 and TRBJ2-6, with D unresolved. The length of the CDR3 is 15 residues. Trimming pared 4 bases from V and 1 base from J, leaving 9 bases between. Germline V gene data show CDR1 as SGDLS and CDR2 as YYNGEE. CDR3 loop: CASSIGISGANVLTF. Written as DNA, the CDR3 is TGTGCCAGCAGCATAGGTATTTCTGGGGCCAACGTCCTGACTTTC.

This clone showed up just a few times. The junction departs from germline at one end; a sequencing error may be responsible. The chain carries TRBV6-5 and TRBJ1-4; no clear D gene. The germline V gene encodes CDR1 MNHEY and CDR2 SVGAGI. The CDR3 contains 8 residues. CDR3 residues: CASSSRVF. The DNA for the CDR3 is TGTGCCAGCAGCTCACGGGTTTTT.

This clone was observed a single time. This chain connects TRBV5-1 to TRBJ2-1; 10 bases are shared with TRBD2. There are 15 residues in the CDR3. Germline-derived CDR1 and CDR2 are SGHRS and YFSETQ. After removal of 3 bases from V and 5 bases from J, the junction contained 5 bases not matched to a gene. The CDR3 is CASSYTGTSDNEQFF. For the CDR3, the DNA is TGCGCCAGCAGCTATACCGGGACTAGCGACAATGAGCAGTTCTTC.

This clone occurred a few times. The rearrangement links TRBV29-1 to TRBJ2-7, with 7 bases lining up with TRBD1. CDR1 SQVTM and CDR2 ANQGSEA come from the germline V gene. Trimming took 5 bases from V and 2 from J; bases not matched to a gene: 6. CDR3 length: 13 amino acids. The CDR3 region has the DNA TGCAGCGTTATCCACAGGGGTACCTACGAGCAGTACTTC. It codes for CSVIHRGTYEQYF.

This chain uses TRBV19 with TRBJ1-1, with 7 bases that match TRBD1. With V trimmed by 2 bases and J by 3 bases, 6 bases remained unmatched. This CDR3 is built from 15 residues. Germline loops: CDR1 LNHDA, CDR2 SQIVND (reference sequence). The CDR3 here is CASSIWRGPDTEAFF. The CDR3 region has the DNA TGTGCCAGTAGTATATGGAGGGGGCCCGACACTGAAGCTTTCTTT.

This sequence joins TRBV7-9 and TRBJ1-2; D is unresolved. Germline CDR1 is SEHNR and CDR2 is FQNEAQ (reference sequence). This CDR3 has 14 amino acids. Trimming shortened V by 3 bases and J by 9 bases, and 17 bases separated the two germline ends. Written as DNA, the CDR3 is TGTGCCAGCAGCTTGGGAGGAAAGTCCCTTAGCTACACCTTC. It specifies CASSLGGKSLSYTF.

This clone was seen a handful of times. The chain links TRBV4-2 to TRBJ1-2; D may be TRBD1 (5 bases). The CDR3 covers 14 residues. Per germline, CDR1 LGHNA and CDR2 YNFKEQ. V lost 0 bases to trimming and J lost 6 bases, with 11 bases between them. The CDR3 bases are TGTGCCAGCAGCCAAGAATGGGGCGCGGATGGCTACACCTTC. Translating it yields CASSQEWGADGYTF.

This clone is a singleton in its sample. The J gene is TRBJ1-2, the V gene TRBV30; 9 nucleotides align to TRBD1. The CDR3 is made up of 13 amino acids. Per germline, CDR1 GTSNPN and CDR2 SVGIG (reference sequence). After removal of 3 bases from V and 4 bases from J, the junction contained 3 bases not matched to a gene. The CDR3 region is CAWRATGGYGYTF. The CDR3 DNA sequence: TGTGCCTGGAGAGCGACAGGGGGCTATGGCTACACCTTC.